This T cell receptor beta chain appears in the sequencing data of a study of cytomegalovirus exposure and HLA in healthy donors. Findings of the study overall: The later analysis indicated that the majority of CMV-associated TCR beta chains appeared HLA-restricted. What TCR beta sequences reportedly achieved was accurate prediction of HLA-A and HLA-B alleles in most subjects. There were around 160 TCR beta chains listed as cytomegalovirus-associated.

To note about this clone: Its antigen is unknown.

Amplification used 60 Vbeta primers and 13 Jbeta primers. Assay used: immunoSEQ multiplex PCR; TCRdb lists only in-frame clones, some missing. The repertoire has about 140,000 clones, 73% of them found once; the top ten carry over 1%. V was pared by 0 bases and J by 0 bases, with 4 bases of the junction left unmatched. The CDR3 is 17 amino acids. CDR1 MGHRA and CDR2 YSYEKL come from the germline V gene. Specimen: PBMCs. This chain connects TRBV4-1 to TRBJ2-1; 8 positions agree with TRBD2. The TCR originated in a woman between 40 and 55 years old in good health and CMV-seronegative. The CDR3 coding sequence is TGCGCCAGCAGCCAAGATTTAGCGGGGTACTCCTACAATGAGCAGTTCTTC. Translation: CASSQDLAGYSYNEQFF.